The 32 T cell receptor beta chains below come from one sample, sequenced in a study of human T cells and chemical hapten exposure. Time point indicated: pre-sensitization, week 0. Regarding treatment: therapeutic diphenylcyclopropenone sensitization with weekly scalp DPC. TCRdb re-called the RACE reads with MiXCR, one entry per CDR3 protein. This repertoire shows about 380,000 distinct CDR3 sequences, 5.1% found once; its top ten account for approximately 2.4%. This specimen was whole blood, taken in connection with sensitization to the hapten diphenylcyclopropenone (DPC). These receptors all come from a woman aged 45-65 years with alopecia areata. Some clones in this sample may be carry-over from other donors' samples.

The gene calls are TRBV28 and TRBJ2-7, with a possible D match to TRBD2 (6 bases). The germline V gene has CDR1 MDHEN and CDR2 SYDVKM. The CDR3 length is 14 residues. Between the trimmed V and J ends, which lost 2 bases and 3 bases, there was a span of 11 bases. Here the CDR3 reads CASSLKAGRYEQYF. The DNA of the CDR3 is TGTGCCAGCAGTTTAAAAGCGGGCCGCTACGAGCAGTACTTC.

This clonotype was recorded at least ten times. The CDR3 DNA reads as TGCAGTGCTACCCCGGACAGGGGGACTGAAGCTTTCTTT. Translated, it gives CSATPDRGTEAFF. J is TRBJ1-1 and V is TRBV20-1, with 10 bases identical to TRBD1. Trimming took 4 bases from V and 5 from J; bases not matched to a gene: 4. Germline loops: CDR1 DFQATT, CDR2 SNEGSKA (reference sequence). The CDR3 length is 13 residues.

Details on this clonotype: A much bigger clone sits one base away, suggesting this may be a read error. V usage is TRBV7-8 and J usage is TRBJ2-3, with no clear D. The CDR3 has 14 residues. Looked up from germline, CDR1 is SGHVS and CDR2 is FQNEAQ. CDR3 sequence (DNA): TGTGTCAGCAGCCCCCCTAGATGGGTCGATACGCAGTATTTT. Residues: CVSSPPRWVDTQYF.

In this sample, this clonotype turned up many times. The V and J genes are TRBV7-8 and TRBJ2-3; D gene uncertain. V was cut by 5 bases and J by 3 bases, with 12 bases left in between. The germline V gene encodes CDR1 SGHVS and CDR2 FQNEAQ. The CDR3 loop spans 14 amino acids. The CDR3 DNA sequence: TGTGCCAGCAGCCCTCGGGCCCTAACAGATACGCAGTATTTT. Its translation: CASSPRALTDTQYF.

In its sample, this clonotype was seen many times. The genes are TRBV6-2 or TRBV6-3 and TRBJ2-1; the match to TRBD2 covers 7 bases. J was trimmed by 4 bases and V by 8 bases; bases with no gene match: 14. The CDR3 length is 16 residues. Germline CDR1 reads MNHEY; CDR2 reads SVGEGT. CDR3 sequence: CASSTEPGTKYNEQFF. The DNA for the CDR3 is TGTGCCAGCTCCACAGAGCCGGGGACTAAATACAATGAGCAGTTCTTC.

This clonotype was seen a few times. The chain couples TRBV13 to TRBJ1-1; no reliable D call. Looked up from germline, CDR1 is PRHDT and CDR2 is FYEKMQ (reference sequence). Trimming shortened V by 3 bases and J by 1 base, and 12 bases separated the two germline ends. CDR3 size: 15 residues. The CDR3 nucleotides read TGTGCCAGCAGCTTTCCCAGGTCGGGGAACACTGAAGCTTTCTTT. It specifies CASSFPRSGNTEAFF. Full variable domain (remainder filled in from reference TRBV13 and TRBJ1-1): AAGVIQSPRHLIKEKRETATLKCYPIPRHDTVYWYQQGPGQDPQFLISFYEKMQSDKGSIPDRFSAQQFSDYHSELNMSSLELGDSALYFCASSFPRSGNTEAFFGQGTRLTVV.

V gene TRBV12-5 combines with J gene TRBJ2-6, with D unclear. V shed 0 bases and J shed 0 bases, with 12 bases lying between them. Germline CDR1 reads LGHNT; CDR2 reads FRNRAP. The CDR3 length is 18 residues. In DNA form, the CDR3 reads TGTGCTAGTGGTTTGGTACAACGGGTATTCTCTGGGGCCAACGTCCTGACTTTC. Residues: CASGLVQRVFSGANVLTF. The whole variable domain, filled in from reference TRBV12-5 and TRBJ2-6, reads DARVTQTPRHKVTEMGQEVTMRCQPILGHNTVFWYRQTMMQGLELLAYFRNRAPLDDSGMPKDRFSAEMPDATLATLKIQPSEPRDSAVYFCASGLVQRVFSGANVLTFGAGSRLTVL.

V usage is TRBV25-1 and J usage is TRBJ1-2, with a weak D call TRBD1 (6 bases). The CDR3 sequence is 13 residues long. V lost 0 bases, J lost 7 bases, and 9 bases lay in between. In germline, CDR1 is MGHDK, CDR2 SYGVNS. CDR3 protein: CASSEYRGAGYTF. CDR3 DNA sequence: TGTGCCAGCAGTGAATATCGGGGGGCTGGCTACACCTTC.

This clonotype was found many times. The V and J genes are TRBV4-1 and TRBJ2-2, with 7 bases lining up with TRBD1. Germline assignment: CDR1 MGHRA and CDR2 YSYEKL. The CDR3 has 15 amino acids. The V gene end was trimmed by 1 base and the J gene end by 4 bases; junction bases not matched to a gene: 3. This CDR3 is CASSQGQGTTGELFF. CDR3 nucleotides: TGCGCCAGCAGCCAAGGACAGGGCACCACCGGGGAGCTGTTTTTT.

This clonotype was seen repeatedly, ten times or more. The genes are TRBV6-1 and TRBJ1-6; 7 bases are a match to TRBD1. V was pared by 4 bases and J by 7 bases, with 10 bases of the junction left unmatched. The CDR3 is made up of 16 amino acids. CDR1 and CDR2 (germline): MNHNS, SASEGT. CDR3 sequence (DNA): TGTGCCAGCAGTGGAATGACAGGGCAAGTCAATTCACCCCTCCACTTT. Its protein product is CASSGMTGQVNSPLHF.

This clonotype was detected only a few times. V usage is TRBV29-1 and J usage is TRBJ1-4; D might be TRBD1 (6 bases). CDR1 and CDR2 from the germline V gene are SQVTM and ANQGSEA. This CDR3 is built from 12 residues. V lost 4 bases to trimming and J lost 7 bases, with 10 bases between them. The CDR3 nucleotides read TGCAGCGTTGTACAGGGTGGTGAAAAACTGTTTTTT. Translated, it gives CSVVQGGEKLFF.

This clonotype has ten or more counts. J is TRBJ2-3 and V is TRBV4-3; 10 bases are shared with TRBD1. V gave up 1 base and J gave up 1 base; unmatched junction bases: 8. The CDR3 totals 18 residues. The germline V gene has CDR1 LGHNA and CDR2 YSLEER. The CDR3 protein is CASSQGDRGLEGTDTQYF. CDR3 in DNA: TGCGCCAGCAGCCAAGGAGACAGGGGGCTGGAGGGCACAGATACGCAGTATTTT.

This clonotype was observed a few times. The V and J genes are TRBV20-1 and TRBJ2-7; D gene unclear. Germline V gene sequence: CDR1 DFQATT, CDR2 SNEGSKA (reference sequence). Trimming removed 0 bases from V and 4 bases from J, with 16 bases in between. There are 15 residues in the CDR3. The CDR3 region has the DNA TGCAGTGCTAGAGATCTTAGTGGGAAAGGGTACGAGCAGTACTTC. This codes for CSARDLSGKGYEQYF.

This clonotype has at least ten counts. The chain couples TRBV12-3 or TRBV12-4 to TRBJ2-3; D is uncertain. The CDR3 is 14 amino acids. The V and J ends lost 3 bases and 0 bases respectively, with 7 bases between them. The CDR3 DNA reads as TGTGCCAGCAGTTTTGGCTATAGCACAGATACGCAGTATTTT. It translates to CASSFGYSTDTQYF.

This clonotype was seen only a few times. The gene calls are TRBV12-3 or TRBV12-4 and TRBJ1-1; D not resolved. The CDR3 spans 11 residues. The V end was cut by 2 bases, the J end by 6 bases, with 4 bases between. The CDR3 region has the DNA TGTGCCAGCAGTTTAAGCTCTGAAGCTTTCTTT. It translates to CASSLSSEAFF.

This clonotype showed up just a few times. A single base separates this from a much larger clone, so it may be a read error. The chain carries TRBV7-2 and TRBJ2-3; no firm D call. This CDR3 is built from 12 residues. CDR1 SGHTA and CDR2 FQGNSA come from the germline V gene. V was trimmed by 5 bases and J by 2 bases, leaving 5 bases between them. CDR3 protein: CASSPHTDTQYF. In DNA form, the CDR3 reads TGTGCCAGCAGCCCGCACACAGATACGCAGTATTTT.

There are many counts of this clonotype. This rearrangement joins TRBV6-5 to TRBJ1-1; D remains unclear. The CDR3 has 12 amino acids. Trimming shortened V by 0 bases and J by 7 bases, and 6 bases separated the two germline ends. Germline CDR1 MNHEY, CDR2 SVGAGI. The CDR3 bases are TGTGCCAGCAGTTACTCGGCCGGTGAAGCTTTCTTT. Protein sequence: CASSYSAGEAFF.

This clonotype was detected many times. The rearrangement uses TRBV6-5 and TRBJ2-2; D is uncertain. V lost 4 bases, J lost 7 bases, and 7 bases lay in between. CDR1 MNHEY and CDR2 SVGAGI come from the germline V gene. The length of the CDR3 is 12 residues. CDR3 sequence: CASSWVGGELFF. The CDR3 DNA reads as TGTGCCAGCAGTTGGGTGGGCGGGGAGCTGTTTTTT.

This clonotype was observed many times. The CDR3 region is CASSLHLSSGNTIYF. The CDR3 DNA sequence: TGTGCCAGCAGCCTACATCTGAGCTCTGGAAACACCATATATTTT. V and J are TRBV5-6 and TRBJ1-3; D is unclear. The CDR3 totals 15 residues. Per germline, CDR1 SGHDT and CDR2 YYEEEE. V lost 4 bases to trimming and J lost 0 bases, with 11 bases between them. Based on the CDR3 plus reference TRBV5-6 and TRBJ1-3, the full variable domain is DAGVTQSPTHLIKTRGQQVTLRCSPKSGHDTVSWYQQALGQGPQFIFQYYEEEERQRGNFPDRFSGHQFPNYSSELNVNALLLGDSALYLCASSLHLSSGNTIYFGEGSWLTVV.

The gene calls are TRBV6-1 and TRBJ1-1; D gene unclear. Germline values: CDR1 MNHNS, CDR2 SASEGT. The CDR3 sequence is 12 residues long. V was trimmed by 2 bases and J by 7 bases, leaving 8 bases between them. CDR3 bases: TGTGCCAGCAGTGAAACATCAATTGAAGCTTTCTTT. As protein: CASSETSIEAFF.

The gene calls are TRBV3-1 and TRBJ2-7; 8 bases align to TRBD2. Trimming took 3 bases from V and 7 from J; bases not matched to a gene: 11. The CDR3 runs 15 residues. The germline V gene has CDR1 LGHDT and CDR2 YNNKEL (reference sequence). Here the CDR3 DNA reads TGTGCCAGCAGCCACGGGAGGGGCGATTTGGGAGAGCAGTACTTC. It yields the protein CASSHGRGDLGEQYF.

The V and J genes are TRBV7-9 and TRBJ1-2; D call uncertain. V was shortened by 2 bases and J by 3 bases, with 16 bases between the two germline ends. The CDR3 spans 16 residues. Germline loops: CDR1 SEHNR, CDR2 FQNEAQ (reference sequence). CDR3 loop: CASSLKFSLEDYGYTF. The CDR3 bases are TGTGCCAGCAGCTTAAAATTCAGTTTAGAGGACTATGGCTACACCTTC. Together with reference TRBV7-9 and TRBJ1-2, the CDR3 gives the full variable domain: DTGVSQNPRHKITKRGQNVTFRCDPISEHNRLYWYRQTLGQGPEFLTYFQNEAQLEKSRLLSDRFSAERPKGSFSTLEIQRTEQGDSAMYLCASSLKFSLEDYGYTFGSGTRLTVV.

There are many counts of this clonotype. The genes are TRBV12-3 or TRBV12-4 and TRBJ1-2; no firm D call. Trimming pared 1 base from V and 5 bases from J, leaving 14 bases between. CDR3 length: 15 residues. The CDR3: CASSLESAGVYGYTF. The CDR3 coding sequence is TGTGCCAGCAGTTTAGAATCGGCAGGCGTATATGGCTACACCTTC.

The V gene is TRBV6-6, the J gene TRBJ2-3; 8 bases agree with TRBD1. The V and J ends lost 6 bases and 6 bases, in that order; junction bases with no gene match: 8. The CDR3 is 14 residues long. The germline V gene encodes CDR1 MNHNY and CDR2 SVGAGI (reference sequence). In nucleotides, the CDR3 is TGTGCCAGCAGCCCCAGGGGGCTTTCGGATACGCAGTATTTT. It yields the protein CASSPRGLSDTQYF.

This clonotype was seen ten or more times. J is TRBJ2-3 and V is TRBV2; TRBD2 matches at 9 bases. CDR1 is SNHLY and CDR2 is FYNNEI in the germline V gene. The trim removed 0 bases at V and 5 bases at J, leaving 3 bases unmatched. The length of the CDR3 is 15 residues. For the CDR3, the DNA is TGTGCCAGCAGTGAAGCCCGGACTAGCGTAGATACGCAGTATTTT. It translates to CASSEARTSVDTQYF.

This clonotype was counted ten times or more. DNA for the CDR3: TGTGCCAGCAGTTTAGTGGCTAGCCGGAGTGAGCAGTTCTTC. This translates into CASSLVASRSEQFF. The gene calls are TRBV12-3 or TRBV12-4 and TRBJ2-1, with D possibly being TRBD2 (5 bases). The CDR3 length is 14 residues. V dropped 1 base and J dropped 9 bases, with 13 bases sitting between them.

DNA for the CDR3: TGTGCCAGCAGCCTTGGGGGACTTGATCTCCAACTTGAGCAGTTCTTC. Translating it yields CASSLGGLDLQLEQFF. The chain joins TRBV3-1 to TRBJ2-1; a weak D match, TRBD2 (6 bases). CDR1 and CDR2 (germline): LGHDT, YNNKEL (reference sequence). Between the trimmed V and J ends, which lost 4 bases and 9 bases, there was a span of 22 bases. The CDR3 is 16 amino acids.

This clonotype has more than one count but fewer than ten. This chain joins TRBV6-5 and TRBJ1-1, with D uncertain. Trimming removed 6 bases at V and 9 bases at J, with 14 bases between. This CDR3 is built from 12 residues. Germline assignment: CDR1 MNHEY and CDR2 SVGAGI. The DNA of the CDR3 is TGTGCCAGCAGCCCAGAACTGGGCAAAGCTTTCTTT. Protein: CASSPELGKAFF.

This clonotype showed up many times. The chain has TRBV7-6 and TRBJ2-3; tentatively, D is TRBD1 or TRBD2 (6 bases each). The CDR3 runs to 16 residues. Per germline, CDR1 SGHVS and CDR2 FNYEAQ. The ends were cut back, 0 bases at V and 6 bases at J, with 16 bases in the middle. The CDR3 DNA reads TGTGCCAGCAGCTTAGCGGCCGGGGGCCTGTTGGATACGCAGTATTTT. Translating gives CASSLAAGGLLDTQYF.

This clonotype has only a few counts. The gene calls are TRBV12-3 or TRBV12-4 and TRBJ2-3; tentatively, D is TRBD2 (6 bases). The CDR3 has 13 residues. Trimming removed 6 bases from V and 6 bases from J, with 13 bases in between. CDR3 loop: CASRNGGLDTQYF. CDR3 nucleotide sequence: TGTGCCAGCAGAAACGGGGGTTTGGATACGCAGTATTTT.

This clonotype occurred many times. The chain is built from TRBV29-1 and TRBJ2-7; D perhaps matches TRBD2 (5 bases). Deletions cut 2 bases from V and 6 bases from J, with 11 bases between. The V gene's germline CDR1 is SQVTM and CDR2 ANQGSEA. The CDR3 extends over 12 amino acids. DNA of the CDR3: TGCAGCGTTGAAAGGTCGGGGAGCGAGCAGTACTTC. The encoded protein is CSVERSGSEQYF.

The chain recombines TRBV9 with TRBJ2-3; D remains ambiguous. The V end was cut by 4 bases, the J end by 1 base, with 13 bases between. The length of the CDR3 is 15 residues. Germline lookup yields CDR1 SGDLS and CDR2 YYNGEE. The CDR3 spells CASSPQSGGTDTQYF. The CDR3 bases are TGTGCCAGCAGCCCCCAAAGTGGGGGCACAGATACGCAGTATTTT.